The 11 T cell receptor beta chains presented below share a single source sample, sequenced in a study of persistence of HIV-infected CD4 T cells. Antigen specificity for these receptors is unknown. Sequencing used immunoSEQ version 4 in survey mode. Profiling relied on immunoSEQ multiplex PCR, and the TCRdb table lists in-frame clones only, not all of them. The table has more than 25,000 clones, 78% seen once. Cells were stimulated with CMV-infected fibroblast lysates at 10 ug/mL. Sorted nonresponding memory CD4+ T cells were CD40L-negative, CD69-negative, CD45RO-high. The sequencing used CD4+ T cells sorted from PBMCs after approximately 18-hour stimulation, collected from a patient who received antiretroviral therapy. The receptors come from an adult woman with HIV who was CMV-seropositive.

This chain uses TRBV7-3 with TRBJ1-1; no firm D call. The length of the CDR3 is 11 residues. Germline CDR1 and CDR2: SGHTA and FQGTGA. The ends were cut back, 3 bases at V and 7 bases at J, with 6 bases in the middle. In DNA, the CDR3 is TGTGCCAGCAGCTTTGACGGTGAAGCTTTCTTT. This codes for CASSFDGEAFF.

The CDR3 sequence: CASLGEGSGNTIYF. The CDR3 region has the DNA TGCGCCAGCTTGGGGGAGGGATCTGGAAACACCATATATTTT. The rearrangement uses TRBV10-1 and TRBJ1-3; a possible D gene is TRBD1 (5 bases). Trimming pared 8 bases from V and 1 base from J, leaving 12 bases between. Germline V gives CDR1 WNHNN, CDR2 SYGVQD (reference sequence). CDR3 length equals 14 residues.

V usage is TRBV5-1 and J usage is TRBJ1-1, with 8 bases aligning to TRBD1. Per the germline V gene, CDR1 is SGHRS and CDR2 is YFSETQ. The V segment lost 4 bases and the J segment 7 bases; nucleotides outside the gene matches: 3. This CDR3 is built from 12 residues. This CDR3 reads CASSLGQGEAFF. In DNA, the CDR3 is TGCGCCAGCAGCCTTGGACAGGGTGAAGCTTTCTTT. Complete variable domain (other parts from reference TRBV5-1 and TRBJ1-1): KAGVTQTPRYLIKTRGQQVTLSCSPISGHRSVSWYQQTPGQGLQFLFEYFSETQRNKGNFPGRFSGRQFSNSRSEMNVSTLELGDSALYLCASSLGQGEAFFGQGTRLTVV.

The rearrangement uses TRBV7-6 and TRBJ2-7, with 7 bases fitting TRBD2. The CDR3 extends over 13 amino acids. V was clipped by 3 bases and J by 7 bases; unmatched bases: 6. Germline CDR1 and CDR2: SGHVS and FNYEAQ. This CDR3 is CASSFKAGSEQYV. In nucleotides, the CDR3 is TGTGCCAGCAGCTTTAAAGCGGGGAGTGAGCAGTACGTC.

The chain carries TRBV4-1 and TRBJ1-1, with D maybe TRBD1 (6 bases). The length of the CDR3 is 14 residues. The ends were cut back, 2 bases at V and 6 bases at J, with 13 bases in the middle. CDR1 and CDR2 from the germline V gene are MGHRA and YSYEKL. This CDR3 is CASSQFTGHPEAFF. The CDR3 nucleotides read TGCGCCAGCAGCCAATTTACAGGGCACCCTGAAGCTTTCTTT.

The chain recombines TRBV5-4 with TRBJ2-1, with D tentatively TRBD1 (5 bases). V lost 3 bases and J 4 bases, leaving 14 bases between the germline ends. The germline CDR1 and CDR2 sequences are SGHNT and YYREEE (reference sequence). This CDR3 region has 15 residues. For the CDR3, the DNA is TGTGCCAGCAGCTCTGGACAACCTGGATACAATGAGCAGTTCTTC. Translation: CASSSGQPGYNEQFF.

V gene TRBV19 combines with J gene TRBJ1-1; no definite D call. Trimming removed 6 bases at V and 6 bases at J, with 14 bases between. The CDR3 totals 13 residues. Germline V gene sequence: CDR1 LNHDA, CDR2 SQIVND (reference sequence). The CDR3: CASRNPPGAEAFF. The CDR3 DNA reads TGTGCCAGTAGAAACCCACCTGGGGCTGAAGCTTTCTTT.

CDR3 bases: TGTGCCATCAGCCTGGAGGGCAGGGGTAATTCACCCCTCCACTTT. This sequence encodes CAISLEGRGNSPLHF. The chain employs TRBV10-3 and TRBJ1-6; a weak D match, TRBD1 (6 bases). Trimming pared 6 bases from V and 6 bases from J, leaving 15 bases between. Germline assignment: CDR1 ENHRY and CDR2 SYGVKD. The CDR3 length is 15 residues.

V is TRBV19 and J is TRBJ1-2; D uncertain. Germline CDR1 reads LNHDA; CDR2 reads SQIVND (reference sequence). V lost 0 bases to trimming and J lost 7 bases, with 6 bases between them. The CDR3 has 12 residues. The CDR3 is CASSIEARGYTF. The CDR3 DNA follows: TGTGCCAGTAGTATAGAGGCTCGTGGCTACACCTTC.

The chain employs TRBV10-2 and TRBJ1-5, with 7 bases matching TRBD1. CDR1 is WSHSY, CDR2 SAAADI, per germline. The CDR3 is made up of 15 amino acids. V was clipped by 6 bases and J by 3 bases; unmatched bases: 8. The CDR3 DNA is TGCGCCAGCAGCCGTCAACAGGGGCCCAATCAGCCCCAGCATTTT. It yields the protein CASSRQQGPNQPQHF.

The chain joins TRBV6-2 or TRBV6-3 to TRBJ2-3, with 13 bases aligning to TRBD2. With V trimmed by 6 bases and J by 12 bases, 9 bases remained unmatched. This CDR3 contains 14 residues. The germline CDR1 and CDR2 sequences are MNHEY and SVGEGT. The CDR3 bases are TGTGCCAGCAGCCGAACTAGCGGGGGGGCCTCACAGTATTTT. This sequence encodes CASSRTSGGASQYF.